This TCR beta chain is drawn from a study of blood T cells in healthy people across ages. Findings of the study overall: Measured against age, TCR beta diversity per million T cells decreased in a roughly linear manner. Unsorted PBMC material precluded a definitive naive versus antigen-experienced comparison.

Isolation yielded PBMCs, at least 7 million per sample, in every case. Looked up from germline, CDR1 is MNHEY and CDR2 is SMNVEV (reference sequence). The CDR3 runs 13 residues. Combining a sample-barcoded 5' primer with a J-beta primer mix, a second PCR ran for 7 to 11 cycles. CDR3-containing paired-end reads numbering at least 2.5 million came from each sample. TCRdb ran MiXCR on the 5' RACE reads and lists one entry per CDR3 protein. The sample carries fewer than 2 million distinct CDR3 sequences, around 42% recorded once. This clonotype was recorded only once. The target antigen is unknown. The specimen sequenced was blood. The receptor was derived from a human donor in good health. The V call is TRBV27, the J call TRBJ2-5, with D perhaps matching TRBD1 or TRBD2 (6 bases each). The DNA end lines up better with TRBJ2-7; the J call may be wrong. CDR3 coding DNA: TGTGCCAGCAGTCACCCCGGGGGCAACGAGCAGTACTTC. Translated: CASSHPGGNEQYF.